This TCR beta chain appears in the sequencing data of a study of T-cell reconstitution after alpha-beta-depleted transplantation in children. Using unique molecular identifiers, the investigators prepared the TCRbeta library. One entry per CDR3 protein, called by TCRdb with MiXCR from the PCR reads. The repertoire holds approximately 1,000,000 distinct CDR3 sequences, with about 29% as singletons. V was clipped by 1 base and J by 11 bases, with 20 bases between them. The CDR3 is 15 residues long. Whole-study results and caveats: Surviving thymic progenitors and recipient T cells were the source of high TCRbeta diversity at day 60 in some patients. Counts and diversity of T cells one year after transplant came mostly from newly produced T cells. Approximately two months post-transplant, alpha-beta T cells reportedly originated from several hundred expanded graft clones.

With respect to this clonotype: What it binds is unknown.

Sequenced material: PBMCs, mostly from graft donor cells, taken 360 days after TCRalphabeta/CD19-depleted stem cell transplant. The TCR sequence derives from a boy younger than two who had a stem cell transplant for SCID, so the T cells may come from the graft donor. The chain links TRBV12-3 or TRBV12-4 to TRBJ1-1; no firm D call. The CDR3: CASSLVPSTRAGAFF. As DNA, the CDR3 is TGTGCCAGCAGTTTAGTTCCCTCGACAAGGGCTGGGGCTTTCTTT.